The next 15 T cell receptor beta chains were all read from a single sample in a study of graft-versus-host responses after intestinal transplantation. Some clones are missing from TCRdb's copy, which holds only in-frame ones; the method was immunoSEQ multiplex PCR. Here the sample spans roughly 130,000 clones, approximately 91% being singletons. The antigens these receptors bind are not known. Material: unstimulated CD4+ T cells sorted from spleen or lymph node cells, obtained before intestinal transplant. The receptors originated from a human donor who received an intestinal transplant.

The chain combines TRBV6-1 with TRBJ1-5; D may be TRBD1 (5 bases). The germline CDR1 and CDR2 sequences are MNHNS and SASEGT. The CDR3 covers 14 residues. V was pared by 3 bases and J by 3 bases, with 9 bases between. The CDR3 loop is CASSDSGHNQPQHF. The CDR3 coding sequence is TGTGCCAGCAGTGATTCAGGGCACAATCAGCCCCAGCATTTT.

As regards this clone: A junction boundary mismatches the germline segment, possibly from a read error. This chain uses TRBV7-7 with TRBJ2-5, with 8 positions matching TRBD1. The CDR3 extends over 12 amino acids. Germline CDR1 reads SSHAT; CDR2 reads FNYEAQ (reference sequence). The CDR3 sequence: CASSRTGETQYF. The CDR3 DNA reads TGTGCTAGCAGCCGGACAGGGGAGACCCAGTACTTC.

J is TRBJ2-7 and V is TRBV6-5, with 8 bases lining up with TRBD1. The CDR3 has 14 amino acids. After removal of 7 bases from V and 3 bases from J, the junction contained 8 bases not matched to a gene. In germline, CDR1 is MNHEY, CDR2 SVGAGI. CDR3 DNA: TGTGCCAGCAAAAAAACAGGGGGAGACTACGAGCAGTACTTC. As protein: CASKKTGGDYEQYF.

The chain combines TRBV28 with TRBJ2-5, with a weak D call TRBD1 (6 bases). This CDR3 spans 16 amino acids. Germline V lookup: CDR1 MDHEN, CDR2 SYDVKM. Deletions cut 4 bases from V and 5 bases from J, with 20 bases between. The CDR3 reads CASSSAQGRRMETQYF. The CDR3 bases are TGTGCCAGCAGTTCAGCTCAGGGGCGTAGAATGGAGACCCAGTACTTC.

This clone is a singleton in its sample. The chain is built from TRBV6-4 and TRBJ2-7, with TRBD2 identical over 7 bases. Germline assignment: CDR1 MRHNA and CDR2 SNTAGT. There are 20 residues in the CDR3. V gave up 4 bases and J gave up 5 bases; unmatched junction bases: 26. For the CDR3, the DNA is TGTGCCAGCAGTGCCCCCCCCACAGAACCTAGGAGGCGGGAGATCAACGAGCAGTACTTC. Protein sequence: CASSAPPTEPRRREINEQYF.

The V call is TRBV7-2, the J call TRBJ1-1; D ambiguous. The length of the CDR3 is 13 residues. Germline V gene sequence: CDR1 SGHTA, CDR2 FQGNSA. The V end lost 5 bases, the J end lost 5 bases, and 12 bases lay between the germline ends. This CDR3 reads CASSPLRRTEAFF. The CDR3 region has the DNA TGTGCCAGCAGCCCGTTAAGGCGGACTGAAGCTTTCTTT.

The J gene is TRBJ1-1, the V gene TRBV5-1; TRBD1 might be the D (5 bases). CDR3 length equals 16 residues. V was shortened by 0 bases and J by 0 bases, with 12 bases between the two germline ends. Per the germline V gene, CDR1 is SGHRS and CDR2 is YFSETQ. The CDR3 is CASSLDGGSLNTEAFF. The CDR3 region has the DNA TGCGCCAGCAGCTTGGACGGGGGTTCCTTGAACACTGAAGCTTTCTTT.

V and J are TRBV28 and TRBJ1-2, with 8 positions matching TRBD1. The CDR3 sequence is 15 residues long. Germline V gene lookup returns CDR1 MDHEN and CDR2 SYDVKM. V shed 2 bases, J shed 7 bases, and the junction held 9 bases outside the gene matches. DNA for the CDR3: TGTGCCAGCAGTTTACGGTTAACAGGGGGGGGTGGCTACACCTTC. It is translated as CASSLRLTGGGGYTF.

The chain carries TRBV19 and TRBJ2-3, with D perhaps TRBD1 (6 bases). V dropped 6 bases and J dropped 1 base, with 8 bases sitting between them. The germline V gene has CDR1 LNHDA and CDR2 SQIVND (reference sequence). This CDR3 spans 13 amino acids. In nucleotides, the CDR3 is TGTGCCAGTAGGGACAGTGGCACAGATACGCAGTATTTT. The encoded protein is CASRDSGTDTQYF.

The chain employs TRBV28 and TRBJ1-2; D perhaps matches TRBD1 (6 bases). CDR1 is MDHEN, CDR2 SYDVKM, per germline. Trimming removed 5 bases from V and 7 bases from J, with 17 bases in between. This CDR3 region has 14 residues. The CDR3 spells CASSAAGEWVGYTF. The CDR3 DNA is TGTGCCAGCAGTGCCGCAGGGGAATGGGTTGGCTACACCTTC.

V and J are TRBV6-4 and TRBJ2-2; D may be TRBD2 (6 bases). The germline CDR1 and CDR2 sequences are MRHNA and SNTAGT. This CDR3 region has 15 residues. V was clipped by 10 bases and J by 3 bases, with 18 bases between them. The CDR3 loop is CATSPTAGHTGELFF. The CDR3 coding sequence is TGTGCCACCAGCCCTACGGCGGGACACACCGGGGAGCTGTTTTTT.

This clone was detected once. The J gene is TRBJ1-5, the V gene TRBV4-1, with no clear D. CDR1 MGHRA and CDR2 YSYEKL come from the germline V gene. V gave up 5 bases and J gave up 7 bases, with 21 bases separating them. This CDR3 contains 16 residues. The CDR3 sequence: CASSELKVGVQQPQHF. The CDR3 nucleotides read TGCGCCAGCAGCGAATTGAAGGTCGGAGTCCAACAGCCCCAGCATTTT.

The chain employs TRBV25-1 and TRBJ2-1; maybe TRBD2 (5 bases). There are 15 residues in the CDR3. V gave up 1 base and J gave up 5 bases, with 12 bases separating them. Per the germline V gene, CDR1 is MGHDK and CDR2 is SYGVNS. The CDR3 DNA follows: TGTGCCAGCAGTGAATCCGTCGAGGGAGACAATGAGCAGTTCTTC. It specifies CASSESVEGDNEQFF.

This sequence joins TRBV2 and TRBJ2-5; maybe TRBD2 (5 bases). This CDR3 is 14 amino acids long. V shed 6 bases and J shed 1 base, with 12 bases lying between them. Germline assignment: CDR1 SNHLY and CDR2 FYNNEI. The CDR3 nucleotides are TGTGCCAGCAGGGACGGAGGACTCCAAGAGACCCAGTACTTC. It translates to CASRDGGLQETQYF.

The sample holds a few counts of this clone. V usage is TRBV19 and J usage is TRBJ1-1; maybe TRBD1 (5 bases). CDR1 is LNHDA, CDR2 SQIVND, per germline (reference sequence). V was cut by 3 bases and J by 5 bases, with 10 bases left in between. This CDR3 has 13 amino acids. The CDR3, as DNA: TGTGCCAGTAGTATGATCGGGGGGACTGAAGCTTTCTTT. Its protein is CASSMIGGTEAFF.